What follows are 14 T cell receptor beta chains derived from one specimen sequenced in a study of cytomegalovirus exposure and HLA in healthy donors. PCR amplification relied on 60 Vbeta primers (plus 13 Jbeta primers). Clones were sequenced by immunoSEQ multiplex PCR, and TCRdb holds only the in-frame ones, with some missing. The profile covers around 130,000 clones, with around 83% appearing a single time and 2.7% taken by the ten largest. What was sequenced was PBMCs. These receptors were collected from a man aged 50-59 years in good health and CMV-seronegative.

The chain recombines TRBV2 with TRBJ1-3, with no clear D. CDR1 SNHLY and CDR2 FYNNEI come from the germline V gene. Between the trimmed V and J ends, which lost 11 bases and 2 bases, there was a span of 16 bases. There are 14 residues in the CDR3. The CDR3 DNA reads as TGTGCCGCCGGGAGAGCTTTTCCTGGAAACACCATATATTTT. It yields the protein CAAGRAFPGNTIYF.

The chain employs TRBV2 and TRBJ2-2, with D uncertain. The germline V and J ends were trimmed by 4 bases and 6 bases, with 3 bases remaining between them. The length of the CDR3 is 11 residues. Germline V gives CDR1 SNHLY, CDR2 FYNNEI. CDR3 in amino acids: CASSVAGELFF. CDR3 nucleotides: TGTGCCAGCAGTGTCGCCGGGGAGCTGTTTTTT.

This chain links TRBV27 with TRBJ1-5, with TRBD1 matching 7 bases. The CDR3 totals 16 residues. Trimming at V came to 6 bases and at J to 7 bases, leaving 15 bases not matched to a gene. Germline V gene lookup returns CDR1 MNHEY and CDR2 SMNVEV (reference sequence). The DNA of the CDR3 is TGTGCCAGCAGCCCACTTTGGACAGGCTTGTTACAGCCCCAGCATTTT. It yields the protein CASSPLWTGLLQPQHF.

For the CDR3, the DNA is TGTGCCAGCAGTCTTACCCGACAGGGGGGCTACCAGCCCCAGCATTTT. Amino acid sequence: CASSLTRQGGYQPQHF. The rearrangement uses TRBV5-8 and TRBJ1-5, with 9 nucleotides matching TRBD1. V shed 5 bases and J 7 bases; nucleotides not matched to a gene: 13. This CDR3 is 16 amino acids long. The germline V gene has CDR1 SGHTS and CDR2 YDEGEE.

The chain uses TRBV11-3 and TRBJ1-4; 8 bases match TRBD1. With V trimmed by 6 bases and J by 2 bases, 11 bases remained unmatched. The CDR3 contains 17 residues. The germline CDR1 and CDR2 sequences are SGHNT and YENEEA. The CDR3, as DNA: TGTGCCAGCAGGCTGTTTCAGGGGGCAAGGACTAATGAAAAACTGTTTTTT. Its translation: CASRLFQGARTNEKLFF. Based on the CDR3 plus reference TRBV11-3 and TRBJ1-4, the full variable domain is EAGVVQSPRYKIIEKKQPVAFWCNPISGHNTLYWYLQNLGQGPELLIRYENEEAVDDSQLPKDRFSAERLKGVDSTLKIQPAELGDSAVYLCASRLFQGARTNEKLFFGSGTQLSVL.

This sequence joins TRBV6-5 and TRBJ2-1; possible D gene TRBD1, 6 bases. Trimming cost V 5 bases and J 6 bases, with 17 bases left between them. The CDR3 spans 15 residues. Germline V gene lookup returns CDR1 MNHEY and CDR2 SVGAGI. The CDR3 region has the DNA TGTGCCAGCAGTAAAAATCCAGGGGCGTCCAATGAGCAGTTCTTC. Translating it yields CASSKNPGASNEQFF.

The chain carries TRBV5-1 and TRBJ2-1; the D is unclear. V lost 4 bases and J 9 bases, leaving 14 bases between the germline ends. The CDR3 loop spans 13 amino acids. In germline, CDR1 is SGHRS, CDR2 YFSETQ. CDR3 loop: CASSPDSSVEQFF. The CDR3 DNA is TGCGCCAGCAGCCCCGACTCCTCCGTTGAGCAGTTCTTC.

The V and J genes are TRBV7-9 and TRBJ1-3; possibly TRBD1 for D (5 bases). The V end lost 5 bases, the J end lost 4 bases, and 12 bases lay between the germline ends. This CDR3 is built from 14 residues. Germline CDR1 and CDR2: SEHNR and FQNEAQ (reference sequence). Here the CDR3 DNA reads TGTGCCAGCAGCCTCGGGGGGTACGGAAACACCATATATTTT. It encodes CASSLGGYGNTIYF.

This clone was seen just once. CDR3 loop: CASSLSHGGISYNEQFF. CDR3 DNA sequence: TGTGCCAGCAGCCTTTCGCACGGGGGGATCTCCTACAATGAGCAGTTCTTC. The J gene is TRBJ2-1, the V gene TRBV7-8; 7 bases are shared with TRBD2. V dropped 5 bases and J dropped 0; count of bases not matched to a gene: 10. The CDR3 extends over 17 amino acids. Germline V gene sequence: CDR1 SGHVS, CDR2 FQNEAQ.

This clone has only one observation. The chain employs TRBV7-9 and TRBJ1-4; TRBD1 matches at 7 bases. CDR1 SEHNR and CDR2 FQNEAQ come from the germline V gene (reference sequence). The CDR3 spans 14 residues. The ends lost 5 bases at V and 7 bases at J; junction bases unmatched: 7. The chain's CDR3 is CASSPGQYIEKLFF. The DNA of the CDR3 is TGTGCCAGCAGCCCGGGACAGTATATTGAAAAACTGTTTTTT.

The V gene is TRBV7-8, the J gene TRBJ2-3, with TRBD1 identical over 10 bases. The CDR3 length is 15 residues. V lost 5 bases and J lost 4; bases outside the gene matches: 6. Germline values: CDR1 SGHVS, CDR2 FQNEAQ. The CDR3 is CASSPGTGVPDTQYF. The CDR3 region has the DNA TGTGCCAGCAGCCCGGGGACAGGGGTGCCAGATACGCAGTATTTT.

CDR3 sequence: CASSEHRAVRNQPQHF. CDR3 in DNA: TGTGCCAGCAGTGAACACAGGGCGGTGAGGAATCAGCCCCAGCATTTT. The chain has TRBV6-1 and TRBJ1-5; a possible D gene is TRBD1 (6 bases). CDR1 is MNHNS and CDR2 is SASEGT in the germline V gene. This CDR3 contains 16 residues. The V gene lost 2 bases and the J gene lost 4 bases, with 15 bases spanning the gap.

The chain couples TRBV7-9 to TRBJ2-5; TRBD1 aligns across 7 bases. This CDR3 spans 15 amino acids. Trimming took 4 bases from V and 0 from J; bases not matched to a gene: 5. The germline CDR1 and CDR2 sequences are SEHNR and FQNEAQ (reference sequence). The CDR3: CASSYIQGDQETQYF. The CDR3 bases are TGTGCCAGCAGCTATATTCAGGGGGACCAAGAGACCCAGTACTTC.

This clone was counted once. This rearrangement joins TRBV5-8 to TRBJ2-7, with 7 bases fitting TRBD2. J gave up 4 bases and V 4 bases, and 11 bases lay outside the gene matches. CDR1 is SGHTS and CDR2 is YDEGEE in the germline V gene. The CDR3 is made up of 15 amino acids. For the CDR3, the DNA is TGTGCCAGCAGCCCACCACGGGTTAGCGGGTACGAGCAGTACTTC. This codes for CASSPPRVSGYEQYF. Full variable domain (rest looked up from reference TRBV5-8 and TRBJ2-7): EAGVTQSPTHLIKTRGQQATLRCSPISGHTSVYWYQQALGLGLQFLLWYDEGEERNRGNFPPRFSGRQFPNYSSELNVNALELEDSALYLCASSPPRVSGYEQYFGPGTRLTVT.